Below are 5 T cell receptor beta chains sequenced from a single sample in a study of cytomegalovirus exposure and HLA in healthy donors (dated by TCRdb to about 2017). To prepare the library, the immunoSEQ multiplex PCR assay was applied. TCRdb took this table from immuneACCESS and kept in-frame rearrangements with V and J called. Such tables lack part of the clones; where checked against another copy, unresolved V genes explain under half of the gap, and the rest is unexplained. For this sample the table gives 300,000 to 350,000 clones, of which 88% were detected only once. The ten largest account for around 0.88% of the sample. The sample taken for sequencing was PBMCs. The receptors originated from a man under 40 in good health and CMV-seronegative.

The chain recombines TRBV10-3 with TRBJ1-1; 7 bases are a match to TRBD1. V lost 4 bases, J lost 0 bases, and 8 bases stayed unmatched. The CDR3 totals 16 residues. CDR1 and CDR2 from the germline V gene are ENHRY and SYGVKD. The DNA of the CDR3 is TGTGCCATCAGTGGGGCAGGGGGTCCTATGAACACTGAAGCTTTCTTT. Protein: CAISGAGGPMNTEAFF.

CDR3 sequence reads: CASSERDRGPDTQYF. CDR3 DNA sequence: TGTGCCAGCAGCGAAAGGGACAGGGGCCCAGATACGCAGTATTTT. The genes are TRBV6-5 and TRBJ2-3, with 10 bases identical to TRBD1. This CDR3 comprises 15 residues. The junction had 7 bases not matched to a gene; V was cut back by 6 bases and J by 4 bases. The germline V gene encodes CDR1 MNHEY and CDR2 SVGAGI.

In its sample, this clone was seen once. CDR3 protein: CASSASGGHTDTQYF. The CDR3 DNA reads as TGTGCCAGCAGCGCCAGCGGGGGCCACACAGATACGCAGTATTTT. The chain couples TRBV9 to TRBJ2-3; 8 nucleotides agree with TRBD2. The CDR3 runs to 15 residues. The trim removed 3 bases at V and 2 bases at J, leaving 5 bases unmatched. The germline V gene encodes CDR1 SGDLS and CDR2 YYNGEE. Combining the CDR3 with reference TRBV9 and TRBJ2-3 gives the whole variable domain DSGVTQTPKHLITATGQRVTLRCSPRSGDLSVYWYQQSLDQGLQFLIQYYNGEERAKGNILERFSAQQFPDLHSELNLSSLELGDSALYFCASSASGGHTDTQYFGPGTRLTVL.

This chain uses TRBV27 with TRBJ1-2, with TRBD1 matching over 9 bases. Germline V gives CDR1 MNHEY, CDR2 SMNVEV (reference sequence). The length of the CDR3 is 18 residues. Unmatched junction bases numbered 20, after V lost 7 bases and J lost 5 bases. In DNA, the CDR3 is TGTGCCAGCACCCTTCGGAGGGTGACAGGGGGTTTCTCTTATGGCTACACCTTC. It encodes CASTLRRVTGGFSYGYTF.

This clone came up a few times. The chain combines TRBV27 with TRBJ1-3; D uncertain. The germline V and J ends were trimmed by 10 bases and 5 bases, with 18 bases remaining between them. There are 14 residues in the CDR3. The germline gives CDR1 MNHEY, CDR2 SMNVEV (reference sequence). CDR3 sequence (DNA): TGTGCCAATGAAACCCGGGGATACAGAAACACCATATATTTT. Its protein is CANETRGYRNTIYF.